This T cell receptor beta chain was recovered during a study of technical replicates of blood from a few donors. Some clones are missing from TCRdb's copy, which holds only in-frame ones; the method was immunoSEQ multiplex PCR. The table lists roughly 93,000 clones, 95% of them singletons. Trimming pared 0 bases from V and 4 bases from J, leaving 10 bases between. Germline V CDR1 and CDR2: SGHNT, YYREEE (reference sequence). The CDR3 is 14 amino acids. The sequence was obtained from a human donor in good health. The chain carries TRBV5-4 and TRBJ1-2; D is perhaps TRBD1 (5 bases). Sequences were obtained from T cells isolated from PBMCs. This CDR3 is CASSLEEGTYGYTF. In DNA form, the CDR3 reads TGTGCCAGCAGCTTGGAGGAGGGGACCTATGGCTACACCTTC. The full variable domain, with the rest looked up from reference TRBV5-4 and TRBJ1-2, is ETGVTQSPTHLIKTRGQQVTLRCSSQSGHNTVSWYQQALGQGPQFIFQYYREEENGRGNFPPRFSGLQFPNYSSELNVNALELDDSALYLCASSLEEGTYGYTFGSGTRLTVV.